Shown below are 18 T cell receptor beta chains from a single sample sequenced in a study of technical replicates of blood from a few donors. Clones were sequenced by immunoSEQ multiplex PCR, and TCRdb holds only the in-frame ones, with some missing. The data show more than 65,000 clones, with around 94% seen just once and 0.35% to 0.45% held by the top ten. Material: T cells isolated from PBMCs. The receptors were gathered from a human donor in good health.

This CDR3 is CAWSPTGNTGELFF. The CDR3, as DNA: TGTGCCTGGAGTCCAACAGGAAACACCGGGGAGCTGTTTTTT. The rearrangement uses TRBV30 and TRBJ2-2; possibly TRBD1 for D (5 bases). This CDR3 comprises 14 residues. Germline CDR1 GTSNPN, CDR2 SVGIG (reference sequence). Trimming cost V 2 bases and J 2 bases, with 9 bases left between them.

V and J are TRBV7-9 and TRBJ1-1; TRBD1 agrees at 8 bases. Germline trimming cut 5 bases from V and 4 bases from J; bases unmatched to any gene: 12. The CDR3 is 16 residues long. The V gene's germline CDR1 is SEHNR and CDR2 FQNEAQ (reference sequence). Here the CDR3 DNA reads TGTGCCAGCAGCCCAGGACAGGGCCCGAGGCCCACTGAAGCTTTCTTT. It encodes CASSPGQGPRPTEAFF.

This clone was recorded only once. The chain uses TRBV27 and TRBJ2-7; TRBD1 agrees at 8 bases. This CDR3 has 15 amino acids. Germline CDR1 reads MNHEY; CDR2 reads SMNVEV (reference sequence). V was clipped by 7 bases and J by 1 base; unmatched bases: 9. CDR3 bases: TGTGCCAGCACCCTCGACAGGGGAGTTTCCTACGAGCAGTACTTC. This encodes CASTLDRGVSYEQYF.

The chain employs TRBV7-8 and TRBJ1-2; a weak D match, TRBD1 (5 bases). The CDR3 loop spans 14 amino acids. V dropped 2 bases and J dropped 7 bases, with 14 bases sitting between them. The germline CDR1 and CDR2 sequences are SGHVS and FQNEAQ. In DNA, the CDR3 is TGTGCCAGCAGCTTAACCAGGGAAGGAGTTGGCTACACCTTC. Amino acids: CASSLTREGVGYTF.

The rearrangement joins TRBV28 to TRBJ2-7; 7 nucleotides agree with TRBD1. Germline-derived CDR1 and CDR2 are MDHEN and SYDVKM. The CDR3 spans 15 residues. V dropped 5 bases and J dropped 6; count of bases not matched to a gene: 13. DNA for the CDR3: TGTGCCAGCAGTAAATGGAGAGACAGGGTTCTCGAGCAGTACTTC. Its protein product is CASSKWRDRVLEQYF.

The rearrangement uses TRBV15 and TRBJ2-7; D may be TRBD1 (5 bases). Trimming removed 2 bases from V and 1 base from J, with 12 bases in between. The CDR3 loop spans 15 amino acids. CDR1 is LNHNV, CDR2 YYDKDF, per germline (reference sequence). CDR3 DNA: TGTGCCACCAGCAGAACCCGACAGATTTCCTACGAGCAGTACTTC. Protein product: CATSRTRQISYEQYF.

J is TRBJ2-5 and V is TRBV18; no firm D call. Trimming removed 3 bases from V and 5 bases from J, with 16 bases in between. The CDR3 has 15 amino acids. Germline-derived CDR1 and CDR2 are KGHSH and LQKENI. The CDR3 coding sequence is TGTGCCAGCTCACCCCTTGCAGGAAGTTCGGAGACCCAGTACTTC. This translates into CASSPLAGSSETQYF.

This chain joins TRBV29-1 and TRBJ1-1, with a tentative D call TRBD1 (5 bases). This CDR3 is 13 amino acids long. Between the trimmed V and J ends, which lost 7 bases and 7 bases, there was a span of 19 bases. The V gene's germline CDR1 is SQVTM and CDR2 ANQGSEA. The CDR3 spells CSAHLTGVNEAFF. CDR3 nucleotide sequence: TGCAGCGCCCATTTAACAGGTGTTAATGAAGCTTTCTTT.

This clone showed up just once. V is TRBV19 and J is TRBJ1-5, with 8 nucleotides matching TRBD1. This CDR3 comprises 16 residues. The ends lost 5 bases at V and 2 bases at J; junction bases unmatched: 8. Per germline, CDR1 LNHDA and CDR2 SQIVND (reference sequence). DNA for the CDR3: TGTGCCAGTAGTTTTGGACAGGGCGGAGGCAATCAGCCCCAGCATTTT. It codes for CASSFGQGGGNQPQHF.

The V gene is TRBV10-3, the J gene TRBJ2-1; tentatively, D is TRBD2 (6 bases). CDR3 length equals 14 residues. V dropped 7 bases and J dropped 1 base, with 11 bases sitting between them. Germline V gene sequence: CDR1 ENHRY, CDR2 SYGVKD. The CDR3 nucleotides read TGTGCCATCACTAGCGTCTTGTCCTACAATGAGCAGTTCTTC. It encodes CAITSVLSYNEQFF.

The chain employs TRBV7-2 and TRBJ1-2; 8 positions match TRBD1. The CDR3 is 15 amino acids. The J segment lost 8 bases and the V segment lost 5 bases, leaving 13 bases of the junction unmatched. Germline V lookup: CDR1 SGHTA, CDR2 FQGNSA. This CDR3 reads CASSPTPVTGEGYTF. The CDR3, as DNA: TGTGCCAGCAGCCCAACCCCGGTGACAGGGGAGGGCTACACCTTC.

The chain uses TRBV6-1 and TRBJ1-1; unclear D gene. Germline-derived CDR1 and CDR2 are MNHNS and SASEGT. V lost 5 bases to trimming and J lost 0 bases, with 10 bases between them. The CDR3 totals 14 residues. CDR3 sequence (DNA): TGTGCCAGCAGTTTAGAGTTCATGAACACTGAAGCTTTCTTT. Translating it yields CASSLEFMNTEAFF.

J is TRBJ2-3 and V is TRBV7-9, with D uncertain. The germline V gene encodes CDR1 SEHNR and CDR2 FQNEAQ (reference sequence). The CDR3 contains 18 residues. The V end lost 5 bases, the J end lost 2 bases, and 23 bases lay between the germline ends. The CDR3 nucleotides are TGTGCCAGCAGCCCGAAGTATCGTGACTCTAGGTCCACAGATACGCAGTATTTT. Residues: CASSPKYRDSRSTDTQYF.

The gene calls are TRBV19 and TRBJ2-5; 9 bases fit TRBD2. Germline loops: CDR1 LNHDA, CDR2 SQIVND (reference sequence). The CDR3 runs 14 residues. Trimming cost V 6 bases and J 2 bases; bases outside gene matches: 4. DNA for the CDR3: TGTGCCAGTAGCCGACTAGCGGCACAAGAGACCCAGTACTTC. Amino acid sequence: CASSRLAAQETQYF.

This chain joins TRBV30 and TRBJ1-5, with a tentative D call TRBD1 (5 bases). This CDR3 contains 14 residues. V was clipped by 4 bases and J by 2 bases, with 12 bases between them. Germline-derived CDR1 and CDR2 are GTSNPN and SVGIG (reference sequence). The CDR3 loop reads CAWMGRGGNQPQHF. The DNA of the CDR3 is TGTGCCTGGATGGGGAGGGGAGGCAATCAGCCCCAGCATTTT.

The rearrangement links TRBV9 to TRBJ2-2; 10 bases are a match to TRBD2. The germline V gene has CDR1 SGDLS and CDR2 YYNGEE. The junction had 3 bases not matched to a gene; V was cut back by 0 bases and J by 7 bases. The CDR3 covers 15 residues. As DNA, the CDR3 is TGTGCCAGCAGCGTAGCTAGCGGGAGAAACGGGGAGCTGTTTTTT. The encoded protein is CASSVASGRNGELFF.

V is TRBV23-1 and J is TRBJ2-1; the match to TRBD2 covers 7 bases. TRBV23-1 is placed among ORFs of uncertain function. This CDR3 is 14 amino acids long. After removal of 4 bases from V and 5 bases from J, the junction contained 5 bases not matched to a gene. CDR3 bases: TGCGCCAGCAGTCCCGGACTAGACGACAATGAGCAGTTCTTC. It yields the protein CASSPGLDDNEQFF.

The rearrangement uses TRBV7-3 and TRBJ2-2; 11 bases fit TRBD2. The CDR3 extends over 15 amino acids. V dropped 5 bases and J dropped 7; count of bases not matched to a gene: 6. Germline-derived CDR1 and CDR2 are SGHTA and FQGTGA. CDR3: CASSTSGTSGGELFF. The CDR3 region has the DNA TGTGCCAGCAGCACCTCCGGGACTAGCGGCGGGGAGCTGTTTTTT.